This TCR beta chain was observed in a study of early T cells in non-severe SARS-CoV-2 infection. Study details: Bulk RNA taken from unsorted whole blood was sequenced, leaving chains unpaired.

Regarding the study as a whole: VDJdb matching favored anti-spike CD8 responses, missing private and CD4 specificities.

As part of library construction, unique molecular identifiers were attached to individual cDNA molecules. TCRdb reprocessed the 5' RACE reads via MiXCR and lists one record per CDR3 protein. The sample lists tens of thousands of distinct CDR3 sequences; 8% to 13% were seen once. There are a few counts of this clonotype. Its target is not known. The TCR originated in an adult who was a healthcare worker with PCR-confirmed SARS-CoV-2 infection or an uninfected control (not recorded which). The specimen was whole blood, collected at baseline.

The CDR3: CASSPRATSGGLYNEQFF. DNA for the CDR3: TGTGCCAGCAGCCCTAGGGCCACTAGCGGGGGACTTTACAATGAGCAGTTCTTC. The V call is TRBV5-4, the J call TRBJ2-1; 11 nucleotides line up with TRBD2. Per germline, CDR1 SGHNT and CDR2 YYREEE (reference sequence). This CDR3 is 18 amino acids long. Losses at the gene ends were 4 bases for V and 4 bases for J; bases not matched to a gene: 13.